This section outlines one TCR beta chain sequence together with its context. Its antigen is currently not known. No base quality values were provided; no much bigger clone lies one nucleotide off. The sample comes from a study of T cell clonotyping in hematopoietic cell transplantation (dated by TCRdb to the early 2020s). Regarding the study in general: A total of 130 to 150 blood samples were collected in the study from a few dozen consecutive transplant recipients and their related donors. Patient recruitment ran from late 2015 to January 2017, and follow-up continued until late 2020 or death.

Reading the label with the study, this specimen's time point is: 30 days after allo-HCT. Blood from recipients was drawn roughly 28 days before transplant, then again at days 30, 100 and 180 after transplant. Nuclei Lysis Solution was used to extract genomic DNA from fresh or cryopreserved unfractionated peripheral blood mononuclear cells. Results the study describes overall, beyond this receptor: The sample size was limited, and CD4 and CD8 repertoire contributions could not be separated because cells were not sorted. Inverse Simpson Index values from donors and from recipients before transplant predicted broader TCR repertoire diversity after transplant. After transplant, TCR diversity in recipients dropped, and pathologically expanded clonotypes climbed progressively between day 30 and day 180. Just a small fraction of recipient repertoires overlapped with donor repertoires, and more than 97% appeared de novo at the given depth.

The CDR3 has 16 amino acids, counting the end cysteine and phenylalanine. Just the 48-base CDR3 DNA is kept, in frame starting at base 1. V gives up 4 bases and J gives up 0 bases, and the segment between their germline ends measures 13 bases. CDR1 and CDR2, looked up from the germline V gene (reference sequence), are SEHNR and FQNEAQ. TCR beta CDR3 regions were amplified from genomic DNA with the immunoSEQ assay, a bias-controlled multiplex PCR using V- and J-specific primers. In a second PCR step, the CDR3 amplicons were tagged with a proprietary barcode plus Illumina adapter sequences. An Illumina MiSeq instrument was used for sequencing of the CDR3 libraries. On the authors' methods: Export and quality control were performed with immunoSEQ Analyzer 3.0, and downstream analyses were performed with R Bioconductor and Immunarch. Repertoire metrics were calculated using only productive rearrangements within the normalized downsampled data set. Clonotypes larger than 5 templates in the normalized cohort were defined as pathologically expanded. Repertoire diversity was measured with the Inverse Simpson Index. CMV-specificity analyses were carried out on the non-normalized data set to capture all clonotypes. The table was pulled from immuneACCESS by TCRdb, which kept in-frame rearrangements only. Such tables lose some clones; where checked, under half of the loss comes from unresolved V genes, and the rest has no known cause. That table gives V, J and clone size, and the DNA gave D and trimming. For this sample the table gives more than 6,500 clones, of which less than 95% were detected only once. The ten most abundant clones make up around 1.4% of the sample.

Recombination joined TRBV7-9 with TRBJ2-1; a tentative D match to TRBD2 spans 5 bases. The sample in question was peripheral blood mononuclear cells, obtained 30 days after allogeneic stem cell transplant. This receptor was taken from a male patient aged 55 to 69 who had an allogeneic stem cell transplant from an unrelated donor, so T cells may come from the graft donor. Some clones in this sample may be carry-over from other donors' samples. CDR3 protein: CASSSLALTSYNEQFF. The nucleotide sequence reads TGTGCCAGCAGCTCATTAGCGCTGACCTCCTACAATGAGCAGTTCTTC. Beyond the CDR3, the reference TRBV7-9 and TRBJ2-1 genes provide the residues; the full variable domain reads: DTGVSQNPRHKITKRGQNVTFRCDPISEHNRLYWYRQTLGQGPEFLTYFQNEAQLEKSRLLSDRFSAERPKGSFSTLEIQRTEQGDSAMYLCASSSLALTSYNEQFFGPGTRLTVL.